The 17 T cell receptor beta chains in this list originate from one sample, sequenced in a study of T-cell memory formation after mild COVID-19. TCRdb processed the 5' RACE reads anew with MiXCR; each CDR3 protein has one entry. The sample comprises 550,000 to 600,000 distinct CDR3 sequences, around a sixth of which are singletons, and 8.1% rests with the top ten. The source material was PBMCs or a T cell subset sorted from them (not recorded which). The receptor source for this set is an adult woman who had mild COVID-19 (a few samples of this study predate the infection). Cell type and time point are not known.

At least ten counts were recorded for this clonotype. This rearrangement joins TRBV5-1 to TRBJ2-3; the D gene is possibly TRBD2 (5 bases). V shed 1 base and J shed 3 bases, with 9 bases lying between them. The germline CDR1 and CDR2 sequences are SGHRS and YFSETQ. This CDR3 comprises 14 residues. The CDR3 DNA reads as TGCGCCAGCAGCTTGTCCGGGGTTACAGATACGCAGTATTTT. Protein product: CASSLSGVTDTQYF.

This clonotype turned up a few times. The chain links TRBV7-2 to TRBJ2-1, with 8 bases aligning to TRBD2. Germline lookup yields CDR1 SGHTA and CDR2 FQGNSA. This CDR3 is built from 18 residues. Germline trimming cut 5 bases from V and 3 bases from J; bases unmatched to any gene: 15. DNA of the CDR3: TGTGCCAGCAGCGCCGAAGGAGCGGGAGTTCAATACTACAATGAGCAGTTCTTC. This translates into CASSAEGAGVQYYNEQFF.

The chain uses TRBV20-1 and TRBJ2-2; tentatively, D is TRBD1 or TRBD2 (5 bases each). Trimming took off 3 bases at V and 6 bases at J, with 14 bases between the two ends. The CDR3 covers 14 residues. Looked up from germline, CDR1 is DFQATT and CDR2 is SNEGSKA (reference sequence). Here the CDR3 reads CSASHEGRAGELFF. In DNA form, the CDR3 reads TGCAGTGCTAGTCACGAGGGGCGGGCCGGGGAGCTGTTTTTT.

V is TRBV12-3 or TRBV12-4 and J is TRBJ2-5; TRBD2 agrees at 9 bases. V dropped 1 base and J dropped 5; count of bases not matched to a gene: 11. This CDR3 region has 17 residues. The CDR3 reads CASSLGRGLAGRETQYF. The CDR3 DNA reads TGTGCCAGCAGTTTAGGACGGGGGCTAGCGGGAAGGGAGACCCAGTACTTC.

V gene TRBV12-3 or TRBV12-4 combines with J gene TRBJ2-1; 12 bases align to TRBD2. Trimming at V came to 6 bases and at J to 2 bases, leaving 8 bases not matched to a gene. This CDR3 region has 17 residues. CDR3 sequence: CASSSSRTSGTYNEQFF. CDR3 nucleotide sequence: TGTGCCAGCAGCTCCTCTAGGACTAGCGGGACCTACAATGAGCAGTTCTTC.

The chain carries TRBV30 and TRBJ2-1, with 7 nucleotides matching TRBD2. Germline V CDR1 and CDR2: GTSNPN, SVGIG (reference sequence). CDR3 length: 12 residues. V gave up 5 bases and J gave up 5 bases; unmatched junction bases: 3. The DNA for the CDR3 is TGTGCCTGGGGTCTAGCGGACAATGAGCAGTTCTTC. It encodes CAWGLADNEQFF.

This clonotype has just a few counts. The chain employs TRBV20-1 and TRBJ2-7; 8 bases map to TRBD1. With V trimmed by 5 bases and J by 2 bases, 5 bases remained unmatched. Germline V gene lookup returns CDR1 DFQATT and CDR2 SNEGSKA (reference sequence). CDR3 length equals 13 residues. The CDR3 DNA reads TGCAGTGCTCACGACAGGGGCACCTACGAGCAGTACTTC. As protein: CSAHDRGTYEQYF.

The chain has TRBV4-1 and TRBJ2-1, with 8 bases aligning to TRBD2. The junction had 4 bases not matched to a gene; V was cut back by 0 bases and J by 3 bases. There are 16 residues in the CDR3. Germline V lookup: CDR1 MGHRA, CDR2 YSYEKL. CDR3 protein: CASSQDVSGSYNEQFF. CDR3 nucleotides: TGCGCCAGCAGCCAAGACGTAAGCGGGAGCTACAATGAGCAGTTCTTC.

This clonotype has just a few counts. CDR3 amino acids: CASSSTGGSGYTF. The CDR3 DNA sequence: TGTGCCAGCAGTTCTACAGGGGGAAGTGGCTACACCTTC. The chain joins TRBV6-5 to TRBJ1-2; 8 bases agree with TRBD1. V shed 4 bases, J shed 7 bases, and the junction held 5 bases outside the gene matches. The germline V gene has CDR1 MNHEY and CDR2 SVGAGI. The length of the CDR3 is 13 residues.

The chain links TRBV2 to TRBJ2-4; D is unresolved. The germline CDR1 and CDR2 sequences are SNHLY and FYNNEI. The V end was cut by 5 bases, the J end by 8 bases, with 10 bases between. The CDR3 totals 12 residues. The chain's CDR3 is CASSRGNHIQYF. The CDR3 coding sequence is TGTGCCAGCAGTCGTGGGAATCACATTCAGTACTTC.

This clonotype was observed at least ten times. This rearrangement joins TRBV12-3 or TRBV12-4 to TRBJ1-5; tentative D call: TRBD1 (5 bases). This CDR3 spans 15 amino acids. Trimming left V 2 bases short and J 0 bases short, with 8 bases between. The CDR3 reads CASSLSGYSNQPQHF. The CDR3 region has the DNA TGTGCCAGCAGTTTATCAGGGTATAGCAATCAGCCCCAGCATTTT.

This chain connects TRBV2 to TRBJ1-6; 9 bases map to TRBD1. The CDR3 is made up of 18 amino acids. The germline gives CDR1 SNHLY, CDR2 FYNNEI. The V segment lost 2 bases and the J segment 6 bases; nucleotides outside the gene matches: 11. This chain's CDR3 is CASSESFGTGPFNSPLHF. The DNA of the CDR3 is TGTGCCAGCAGTGAATCTTTCGGGACAGGGCCCTTTAATTCACCCCTCCACTTT.

V is TRBV19 and J is TRBJ2-7; no firm D call. V lost 0 bases, J lost 5 bases, and 11 bases lay in between. Germline values: CDR1 LNHDA, CDR2 SQIVND (reference sequence). CDR3 length: 14 amino acids. CDR3 nucleotides: TGTGCCAGTAGTATAGAGAAAGAGGACGACGAGCAGTACTTC. It specifies CASSIEKEDDEQYF.

The table lists this clonotype with a few counts. V is TRBV7-6 and J is TRBJ2-1; D unresolved. Germline V gives CDR1 SGHVS, CDR2 FNYEAQ. With 5 bases removed from V and 5 bases from J, the gap between germline ends came to 13 bases. The CDR3 length is 14 residues. The CDR3 loop is CASSPWTVDNEQFF. The CDR3 DNA sequence: TGTGCCAGCAGCCCGTGGACGGTCGACAATGAGCAGTTCTTC.

The CDR3 region has the DNA TGTGCCAGCAGTGGGGGGACAGGGCAACTGGGCTACACCTTC. Protein: CASSGGTGQLGYTF. V is TRBV27 and J is TRBJ1-2; 9 nucleotides line up with TRBD1. The germline V gene has CDR1 MNHEY and CDR2 SMNVEV (reference sequence). Trimming removed 5 bases from V and 8 bases from J; junction bases left unmatched: 9. The CDR3 is 14 amino acids.

This chain joins TRBV7-9 and TRBJ2-5; possibly TRBD2 for D (5 bases). Germline V CDR1 and CDR2: SEHNR, FQNEAQ (reference sequence). The length of the CDR3 is 17 residues. The V gene lost 5 bases and the J gene lost 2 bases, with 21 bases spanning the gap. CDR3 region: CASSPKVLAKWQETQYF. In DNA form, the CDR3 reads TGTGCCAGCAGCCCAAAGGTATTAGCGAAGTGGCAAGAGACCCAGTACTTC.

This clonotype has a handful of counts. Because the CDR3 is missing its conserved closing phenylalanine or tryptophan, this is likely a read error. The limits of the CDR3 on the DNA are not certain, so only TCRdb's listed CDR3 is given. CDR3 sequence: CASSEARTGDPTI. V usage is TRBV6-1 and J usage is TRBJ1-2; TRBD1, as called in the table, went unchecked against the DNA. CDR1 MNHNS and CDR2 SASEGT come from the germline V gene. The CDR3 is 13 residues long, counting both termini.